This T cell receptor beta chain was captured by sequencing in a study of glioma-infiltrating T cells. Using RNA template, CDR3s of TCR alpha and beta were amplified with iRepertoire arm-PCR. TCRdb called the multiplex PCR reads again in MiXCR, with one record for every CDR3 protein. The sample gives over 140,000 distinct CDR3 sequences, around 40% of which show up once; roughly a fifth is in the top ten. Study-level findings and limits: Tissue-blood divergence was below expectation in non-neoplastic patients, above in gliomas.

This clonotype came up a few times. Antigen specificity is unknown. The ends lost 6 bases at V and 3 bases at J; junction bases unmatched: 3. This CDR3 contains 15 residues. The germline CDR1 and CDR2 sequences are MNHEY and SVGEGT. Sequences were obtained from glioma tissue, nonneoplastic brain tissue, or PBMCs (not recorded which). The chain employs TRBV6-2 or TRBV6-3 and TRBJ2-2; 11 bases align to TRBD2. The TCR originated in a human donor with low-grade glioma or glioblastoma, undergoing nonglioma brain surgery, or in good health (not recorded which). The CDR3 nucleotides are TGTGCCAGCAGCCTAGCGGGAGGCGACACCGGGGAGCTGTTTTTT. This translates into CASSLAGGDTGELFF.